There are many counts of the clone carrying this T cell receptor beta chain. This entry belongs to a study of glioma-infiltrating T cells. Amplification of TCR alpha and beta CDR3 regions from RNA used iRepertoire nested multiplex PCR. TCRdb reprocessed the multiplex PCR reads with MiXCR, giving one entry per CDR3 protein. The sample consists of about 130,000 distinct CDR3 sequences, around 23% of them appearing once. Sequenced sample: glioma tissue, nonneoplastic brain tissue, or PBMCs (not recorded which). The receptor was isolated from a human donor with low-grade glioma or glioblastoma, undergoing nonglioma brain surgery, or in good health (not recorded which).

CDR3 coding DNA: TGCAGTGCTACCGAGACGGGGAACTATGGCTACACCTTC. It is translated as CSATETGNYGYTF. This chain connects TRBV20-1 to TRBJ1-2; D unresolved. Per the germline V gene, CDR1 is DFQATT and CDR2 is SNEGSKA (reference sequence). The CDR3 totals 13 residues. Trimming removed 4 bases at V and 2 bases at J, with 11 bases between.